This entry lists 27 T cell receptor beta chains sequenced from one sample in a study of blood T cell repertoires in COVID-19. Data came from immunoSEQ multiplex PCR; TCRdb stores just in-frame clones and leaves some out. Of about 350,000 clones listed, approximately 90% are singletons. The sequenced sample consisted of peripheral blood. These TCRs come from a woman between 55 and 75 years old with COVID-19, enrolled during active disease.

The rearrangement joins TRBV12-5 to TRBJ1-5; maybe TRBD1 (5 bases). The CDR3 consists of 19 residues. Germline V lookup: CDR1 LGHNT, CDR2 FRNRAP. Between the trimmed V and J ends, which lost 1 base and 0 bases, there was a span of 19 bases. The CDR3 reads CASGLEGPYKIYSNQPQHF. CDR3 bases: TGTGCTAGTGGTTTGGAGGGGCCCTATAAGATTTATAGCAATCAGCCCCAGCATTTT.

V usage is TRBV7-9 and J usage is TRBJ1-2, with 9 bases matching TRBD1. Per germline, CDR1 SEHNR and CDR2 FQNEAQ (reference sequence). The V segment lost 3 bases and the J segment 0 bases; nucleotides outside the gene matches: 2. The CDR3 contains 15 residues. The CDR3, as DNA: TGTGCCAGCAGCTTGGGGACAGGGCCTAACTATGGCTACACCTTC. It codes for CASSLGTGPNYGYTF.

J is TRBJ2-3 and V is TRBV18; 7 bases are a match to TRBD1. CDR1 is KGHSH and CDR2 is LQKENI in the germline V gene. The CDR3 is made up of 16 amino acids. With V trimmed by 5 bases and J by 4 bases, 12 bases remained unmatched. This CDR3 reads CASSSWGQGVSDTQYF. Written as DNA, the CDR3 is TGTGCCAGCTCATCGTGGGGCCAGGGGGTGTCAGATACGCAGTATTTT. Variable domain in full (rest from reference TRBV18 and TRBJ2-3): NAGVMQNPRHLVRRRGQEARLRCSPMKGHSHVYWYRQLPEEGLKFMVYLQKENIIDESGMPKERFSAEFPKEGPSILRIQQVVRGDSAAYFCASSSWGQGVSDTQYFGPGTRLTVL.

The chain employs TRBV11-2 and TRBJ1-6; no clear D. Germline V gives CDR1 SGHAT, CDR2 FQNNGV. Trimming took 4 bases from V and 1 from J, leaving 8 bases between them. The CDR3 is made up of 15 amino acids. The CDR3 is CASSSIVSYNSPLHF. In DNA form, the CDR3 reads TGTGCCAGCAGCTCAATAGTTTCCTATAATTCACCCCTCCACTTT.

This chain joins TRBV24-1 and TRBJ2-3, with a possible D match to TRBD2 (5 bases). V was trimmed by 9 bases and J by 1 base, leaving 16 bases between them. The germline gives CDR1 KGHDR, CDR2 SFDVKD. This CDR3 has 15 residues. The CDR3 DNA reads TGTGCCACCGCCAGCCCGAGGGAAGGCACAGATACGCAGTATTTT. Protein product: CATASPREGTDTQYF.

The chain has TRBV4-1 and TRBJ1-2, with 12 positions matching TRBD1. After removal of 3 bases from V and 5 bases from J, the junction contained 10 bases not matched to a gene. This CDR3 has 17 residues. Looked up from germline, CDR1 is MGHRA and CDR2 is YSYEKL. Here the CDR3 reads CASSQGERDRGRYGYTF. CDR3 nucleotides: TGCGCCAGCAGCCAGGGGGAGCGGGACAGGGGGCGATATGGCTACACCTTC.

This clone occurred once. The chain has TRBV19 and TRBJ1-2; 7 bases fit TRBD1. Losses at the gene ends were 5 bases for V and 4 bases for J; bases not matched to a gene: 16. Germline CDR1 and CDR2: LNHDA and SQIVND (reference sequence). This CDR3 contains 17 residues. The CDR3 DNA follows: TGTGCCAGTAGTGGGGGATATCCGGGACAGAACTTCTATGGCTACACCTTC. It translates to CASSGGYPGQNFYGYTF.

This clone came up a few times. The chain couples TRBV4-1 to TRBJ2-7; 9 bases map to TRBD1. The trim removed 4 bases at V and 4 bases at J, leaving 8 bases unmatched. The length of the CDR3 is 15 residues. Looked up from germline, CDR1 is MGHRA and CDR2 is YSYEKL. DNA of the CDR3: TGCGCCAGCAGCCCGCGGACAGGGGCGGGGTACGAGCAGTACTTC. Translation gives CASSPRTGAGYEQYF.

The chain couples TRBV14 to TRBJ1-4; maybe TRBD1 (6 bases). This CDR3 is built from 16 residues. The V and J ends lost 0 bases and 8 bases respectively, with 16 bases between them. CDR1 and CDR2 (germline): SGHDN, FVKESK. CDR3 in DNA: TGTGCCAGCAGCCAAGAGAGGCGGGGGCGCGGGGAAAAACTGTTTTTT. Amino acids: CASSQERRGRGEKLFF. The full variable domain, in which reference TRBV14 and TRBJ1-4 provide the parts outside the CDR3, is EAGVTQFPSHSVIEKGQTVTLRCDPISGHDNLYWYRRVMGKEIKFLLHFVKESKQDESGMPNNRFLAERTGGTYSTLKVQPAELEDSGVYFCASSQERRGRGEKLFFGSGTQLSVL.

This sequence joins TRBV7-8 and TRBJ1-1, with TRBD1 identical over 9 bases. This CDR3 has 15 amino acids. V dropped 5 bases and J dropped 3; count of bases not matched to a gene: 7. CDR1 and CDR2 from the germline V gene are SGHVS and FQNEAQ. CDR3 amino acids: CASSDRTGEYTEAFF. CDR3 nucleotides: TGTGCCAGCAGCGACCGGACAGGGGAGTACACTGAAGCTTTCTTT.

In nucleotides, the CDR3 is TGTGCCAGCAGCCCGACCGGGACAGTGAACACTGAAGCTTTCTTT. Translation: CASSPTGTVNTEAFF. The chain carries TRBV28 and TRBJ1-1, with 7 positions matching TRBD1. The CDR3 runs to 15 residues. The V gene's germline CDR1 is MDHEN and CDR2 SYDVKM. J was trimmed by 0 bases and V by 6 bases; bases with no gene match: 7.

This chain joins TRBV11-2 and TRBJ2-7; D uncertain. Germline CDR1 is SGHAT and CDR2 is FQNNGV. The CDR3 has 12 residues. The V end was cut by 5 bases, the J end by 4 bases, with 9 bases between. The CDR3 loop is CASSNKLYEQYF. The CDR3 bases are TGTGCCAGCAGCAACAAGTTATACGAGCAGTACTTC.

The chain combines TRBV7-2 with TRBJ1-5; D gene ambiguous. Trimming took off 1 base at V and 11 bases at J, with 15 bases between the two ends. From germline, CDR1 is SGHTA and CDR2 FQGNSA. There are 14 residues in the CDR3. CDR3 loop: CASSLVRGGSAQHF. In nucleotides, the CDR3 is TGTGCCAGCAGCTTAGTACGAGGTGGATCAGCCCAGCATTTT.

The chain links TRBV18 to TRBJ2-3, with TRBD2 matching over 8 bases. Per the germline V gene, CDR1 is KGHSH and CDR2 is LQKENI. CDR3 length equals 18 residues. The V and J ends lost 3 bases and 1 base, in that order; junction bases with no gene match: 12. CDR3 nucleotide sequence: TGTGCCAGCTCACCCGGACTCGGGGGGGCCTCGGGCACAGATACGCAGTATTTT. Protein: CASSPGLGGASGTDTQYF.

This chain joins TRBV10-1 and TRBJ1-2; unclear D gene. CDR1 is WNHNN, CDR2 SYGVQD, per germline (reference sequence). V was pared by 0 bases and J by 2 bases, with 7 bases between. The CDR3 is 14 amino acids. CDR3 loop: CASSESGRNYGYTF. CDR3 bases: TGCGCCAGCAGTGAGTCGGGCAGAAACTATGGCTACACCTTC.

This chain links TRBV2 with TRBJ1-5; D unresolved. V was pared by 11 bases and J by 2 bases, with 16 bases between. The CDR3 is 14 residues long. Germline V gene sequence: CDR1 SNHLY, CDR2 FYNNEI. The CDR3 sequence: CAGAPGNRNQPQHF. CDR3 bases: TGTGCCGGAGCCCCGGGAAACCGCAATCAGCCCCAGCATTTT.

The chain couples TRBV12-3 or TRBV12-4 to TRBJ1-2, with D hard to call. This CDR3 comprises 13 residues. Trimming stripped 1 base from V and 9 bases from J, with 12 bases between. CDR3 bases: TGTGCCAGCAGTTTAGGTACCTACTCTAGCTACACCTTC. Protein product: CASSLGTYSSYTF.

The V gene is TRBV7-9, the J gene TRBJ1-4, with D possibly matching TRBD1 (6 bases). V was trimmed by 5 bases and J by 2 bases, leaving 12 bases between them. CDR1 SEHNR and CDR2 FQNEAQ come from the germline V gene (reference sequence). This CDR3 comprises 15 residues. The CDR3 reads CASSPGTKTNEKLFF. In nucleotides, the CDR3 is TGTGCCAGCAGCCCAGGGACAAAGACTAATGAAAAACTGTTTTTT.

The chain employs TRBV19 and TRBJ2-7, with D possibly being TRBD2 (5 bases). V lost 1 base to trimming and J lost 2 bases, with 9 bases between them. The CDR3 runs to 14 residues. Germline V gene data show CDR1 as LNHDA and CDR2 as SQIVND (reference sequence). DNA for the CDR3: TGTGCCAGTAGTATAGCGGTCGGGACCTACGAGCAGTACTTC. This sequence encodes CASSIAVGTYEQYF.

The chain combines TRBV20-1 with TRBJ1-1; D possibly corresponds to TRBD1 (6 bases). The CDR3 is 15 amino acids. The V and J ends lost 3 bases and 2 bases respectively, with 16 bases between them. Germline assignment: CDR1 DFQATT and CDR2 SNEGSKA (reference sequence). The CDR3 loop reads CSASFQGRPNTEAFF. DNA of the CDR3: TGCAGTGCTAGTTTCCAGGGGAGACCAAACACTGAAGCTTTCTTT.

Only one count was recorded for this clone. The V gene is TRBV5-1, the J gene TRBJ1-1, with 8 bases identical to TRBD1. Unmatched junction bases numbered 5, after V lost 4 bases and J lost 0 bases. Germline CDR1 SGHRS, CDR2 YFSETQ. The CDR3 sequence is 15 residues long. The DNA for the CDR3 is TGCGCCAGCAGCGGGGGACAGGTGTTGAACACTGAAGCTTTCTTT. Its protein product is CASSGGQVLNTEAFF.

V usage is TRBV2 and J usage is TRBJ2-3, with 9 bases fitting TRBD2. V gave up 7 bases and J gave up 0 bases; unmatched junction bases: 5. CDR1 is SNHLY, CDR2 FYNNEI, per germline. The CDR3 contains 15 residues. The CDR3 protein is CASKASGVSTDTQYF. Written as DNA, the CDR3 is TGTGCCAGCAAGGCTAGCGGGGTTAGCACAGATACGCAGTATTTT. Drawing the rest from reference TRBV2 and TRBJ2-3, the complete variable domain is EPEVTQTPSHQVTQMGQEVILRCVPISNHLYFYWYRQILGQKVEFLVSFYNNEISEKSEIFDDQFSVERPDGSNFTLKIRSTKLEDSAMYFCASKASGVSTDTQYFGPGTRLTVL.

The V gene is TRBV19, the J gene TRBJ2-5; 13 bases fit TRBD2. Germline CDR1 reads LNHDA; CDR2 reads SQIVND (reference sequence). This CDR3 contains 16 residues. J lost 4 bases, V lost 4 bases, and 6 bases had no gene match. CDR3 in amino acids: CASSTLAGGPLETQYF. CDR3 DNA sequence: TGTGCCAGTAGTACACTAGCGGGGGGGCCGTTAGAGACCCAGTACTTC. Combining the CDR3 with reference TRBV19 and TRBJ2-5 gives the whole variable domain DGGITQSPKYLFRKEGQNVTLSCEQNLNHDAMYWYRQDPGQGLRLIYYSQIVNDFQKGDIAEGYSVSREKKESFPLTVTSAQKNPTAFYLCASSTLAGGPLETQYFGPGTRLLVL.

With respect to this clone: Other DNA sequences in this specimen translate into the identical CDR3. This rearrangement joins TRBV6-5 to TRBJ1-1; D gene unclear. The V gene's germline CDR1 is MNHEY and CDR2 SVGAGI. Trimming removed 2 bases at V and 1 base at J, with 5 bases between. The CDR3 is 13 amino acids. CDR3 bases: TGTGCCAGCAGTTACCGGGGGAACACTGAAGCTTTCTTT. It yields the protein CASSYRGNTEAFF.

The chain uses TRBV28 and TRBJ2-1, with 7 bases identical to TRBD2. The CDR3 extends over 17 amino acids. Germline CDR1 MDHEN, CDR2 SYDVKM. V lost 5 bases to trimming and J lost 0 bases; unmatched junction nucleotides: 10. The CDR3 reads CASSRLGAGSSYNEQFF. The CDR3 DNA is TGTGCCAGCAGTCGTTTGGGAGCGGGGAGCTCCTACAATGAGCAGTTCTTC. The full variable domain, rest sourced from reference TRBV28 and TRBJ2-1, is DVKVTQSSRYLVKRTGEKVFLECVQDMDHENMFWYRQDPGLGLRLIYFSYDVKMKEKGDIPEGYSVSREKKERFSLILESASTNQTSMYLCASSRLGAGSSYNEQFFGPGTRLTVL.

The chain couples TRBV29-1 to TRBJ1-3; D uncertain. V gave up 6 bases and J gave up 0 bases, with 9 bases separating them. In germline, CDR1 is SQVTM, CDR2 ANQGSEA. The CDR3 extends over 13 amino acids. The CDR3 is CSVRLNSGNTIYF. CDR3 nucleotides: TGCAGCGTACGACTGAACTCTGGAAACACCATATATTTT.

The genes are TRBV19 and TRBJ2-2, with 7 bases fitting TRBD2. Germline V CDR1 and CDR2: LNHDA, SQIVND (reference sequence). Germline trimming cut 3 bases from V and 6 bases from J; bases unmatched to any gene: 10. The CDR3 is 16 amino acids. CDR3 protein: CASSIFSGGPPGELFF. The CDR3 nucleotides are TGTGCCAGTAGTATTTTTTCGGGGGGTCCGCCCGGGGAGCTGTTTTTT.